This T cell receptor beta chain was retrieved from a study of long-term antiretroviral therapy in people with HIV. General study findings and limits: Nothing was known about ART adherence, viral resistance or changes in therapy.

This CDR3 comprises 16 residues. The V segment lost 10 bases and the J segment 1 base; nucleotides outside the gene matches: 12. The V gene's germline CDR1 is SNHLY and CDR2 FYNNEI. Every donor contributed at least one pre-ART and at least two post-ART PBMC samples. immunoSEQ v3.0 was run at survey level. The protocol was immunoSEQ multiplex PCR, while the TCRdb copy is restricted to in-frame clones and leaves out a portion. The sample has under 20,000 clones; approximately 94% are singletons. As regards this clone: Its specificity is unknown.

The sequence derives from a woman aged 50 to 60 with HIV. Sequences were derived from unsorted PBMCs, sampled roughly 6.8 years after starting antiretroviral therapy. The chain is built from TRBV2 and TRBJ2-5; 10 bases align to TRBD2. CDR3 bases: TGTGCCACCACTAGCGGGAAGAGGGGAAGCCAAGAGACCCAGTACTTC. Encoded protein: CATTSGKRGSQETQYF. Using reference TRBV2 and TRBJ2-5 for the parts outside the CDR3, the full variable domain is EPEVTQTPSHQVTQMGQEVILRCVPISNHLYFYWYRQILGQKVEFLVSFYNNEISEKSEIFDDQFSVERPDGSNFTLKIRSTKLEDSAMYFCATTSGKRGSQETQYFGPGTRLLVL.